Below, 32 T cell receptor beta chains from the same sample are listed, as sequenced in a study of T cell responses to AZD1222 COVID-19 vaccine. Libraries were prepared by immunoSEQ multiplex PCR; TCRdb keeps only in-frame clonotypes and omits some of them. Altogether some 120,000 clones are present, 91% being singletons, with the ten largest covering around 2.8%. Sequenced material: peripheral blood, taken on day 0 of AZD1222 vaccination. The receptor set was obtained from an adult in good health.

The chain has TRBV7-2 and TRBJ1-5; the D gene is possibly TRBD1 (6 bases). The V and J ends lost 1 base and 3 bases respectively, with 10 bases between them. The CDR3 covers 15 residues. CDR1 is SGHTA, CDR2 FQGNSA, per germline. CDR3: CASSLDGQPNQPQHF. The CDR3, as DNA: TGTGCCAGCAGCTTAGATGGACAGCCCAATCAGCCCCAGCATTTT. The full variable domain, rest sourced from reference TRBV7-2 and TRBJ1-5, is GAGVSQSPSNKVTEKGKDVELRCDPISGHTALYWYRQSLGQGLEFLIYFQGNSAPDKSGLPSDRFSAERTGGSVSTLTIQRTQQEDSAVYLCASSLDGQPNQPQHFGDGTRLSIL.

Points on this clone: The sample holds other DNA sequences that translate to the same CDR3. This chain uses TRBV9 with TRBJ1-4, with TRBD1 identical over 7 bases. CDR1 and CDR2 from the germline V gene are SGDLS and YYNGEE. The ends lost 2 bases at V and 0 bases at J; junction bases unmatched: 1. The CDR3 totals 15 residues. CDR3 in amino acids: CASSVGTATNEKLFF. The DNA of the CDR3 is TGTGCCAGCAGCGTGGGGACAGCAACTAATGAAAAACTGTTTTTT.

This chain joins TRBV11-2 and TRBJ2-7, with 7 bases lining up with TRBD1. The CDR3 has 12 amino acids. Unmatched junction bases numbered 2, after V lost 6 bases and J lost 3 bases. The germline gives CDR1 SGHAT, CDR2 FQNNGV. CDR3 in DNA: TGTGCCAGCAGTAGACAGGGCTACGAGCAGTACTTC. Protein sequence: CASSRQGYEQYF.

This sequence joins TRBV10-2 and TRBJ2-1; 9 nucleotides match TRBD2. This CDR3 contains 16 residues. Trimming took 4 bases from V and 4 from J; bases not matched to a gene: 8. Germline lookup yields CDR1 WSHSY and CDR2 SAAADI. The CDR3 spells CASSGSGTSYYNEQFF. CDR3 coding DNA: TGCGCCAGCAGTGGTTCTGGGACTAGCTATTACAATGAGCAGTTCTTC.

The chain couples TRBV7-9 to TRBJ1-5; no clear D gene. Germline CDR1 and CDR2: SEHNR and FQNEAQ (reference sequence). The CDR3 has 14 amino acids. Trimming cost V 5 bases and J 1 base, with 9 bases left between them. For the CDR3, the DNA is TGTGCCAGCAGCGCCTTGGACAGCAATCAGCCCCAGCATTTT. Translated: CASSALDSNQPQHF.

This clone appeared once. V and J are TRBV6-5 and TRBJ2-7; 9 positions agree with TRBD2. This CDR3 comprises 12 residues. Germline trimming cut 4 bases from V and 7 bases from J; bases unmatched to any gene: 2. Germline V gene sequence: CDR1 MNHEY, CDR2 SVGAGI. DNA for the CDR3: TGTGCCAGCAGTTTTAGCGGGGGTGAGCAGTACTTC. Protein sequence: CASSFSGGEQYF.

The V and J genes are TRBV5-6 and TRBJ1-4, with 8 bases lining up with TRBD1. Germline lookup yields CDR1 SGHDT and CDR2 YYEEEE. The CDR3 sequence is 15 residues long. With V trimmed by 5 bases and J by 8 bases, 11 bases remained unmatched. The CDR3 here is CASSNGQGVREKLFF. The CDR3 nucleotides read TGTGCCAGCAGTAACGGACAGGGTGTTCGGGAAAAACTGTTTTTT.

The chain carries TRBV6-2 or TRBV6-3 and TRBJ2-7, with D unresolved. The V gene lost 5 bases and the J gene lost 2 bases, with 4 bases spanning the gap. The CDR3 length is 11 residues. CDR1 is MNHEY, CDR2 SVGEGT, per germline. DNA of the CDR3: TGTGCCAGCAGTACTACCTACGAGCAGTACTTC. This sequence encodes CASSTTYEQYF.

The rearrangement joins TRBV4-1 to TRBJ1-2; 8 nucleotides align to TRBD1. With 3 bases clipped from V and 2 bases from J, the junction kept 8 bases outside the gene matches. This CDR3 spans 16 amino acids. Germline CDR1 is MGHRA and CDR2 is YSYEKL. Here the CDR3 reads CASSHSGGQANYGYTF. The CDR3 bases are TGCGCCAGCAGCCACTCCGGGGGACAGGCGAACTATGGCTACACCTTC.

The chain recombines TRBV12-3 or TRBV12-4 with TRBJ1-2, with D hard to call. Trimming took off 2 bases at V and 4 bases at J, with 8 bases between the two ends. The CDR3 contains 13 residues. This chain's CDR3 is CASSLSRTYGYTF. CDR3 DNA sequence: TGTGCCAGCAGTTTATCCAGGACCTATGGCTACACCTTC.

A single count supports this clone. The chain links TRBV25-1 to TRBJ2-7, with 12 bases that match TRBD1. The ends lost 6 bases at V and 2 bases at J; junction bases unmatched: 5. This CDR3 has 15 residues. Germline CDR1 reads MGHDK; CDR2 reads SYGVNS. The DNA of the CDR3 is TGTGCCAGCAGCGCCGGGACAGGGGGCACCTACGAGCAGTACTTC. Protein: CASSAGTGGTYEQYF.

The rearrangement links TRBV6-5 to TRBJ2-7; 10 nucleotides agree with TRBD1. J lost 5 bases, V lost 5 bases, and 6 bases had no gene match. From germline, CDR1 is MNHEY and CDR2 SVGAGI. This CDR3 contains 14 residues. CDR3 in amino acids: CASSQPGQGNEQYF. The CDR3 coding sequence is TGTGCCAGCAGTCAGCCGGGACAGGGGAACGAGCAGTACTTC.

Only one count was recorded for this clone. The rearrangement uses TRBV10-3 and TRBJ2-1, with D possibly matching TRBD1 (5 bases). Germline assignment: CDR1 ENHRY and CDR2 SYGVKD. V gave up 4 bases and J gave up 0 bases, with 13 bases separating them. This CDR3 has 16 residues. CDR3 in DNA: TGTGCCATCAGTGTCGTGGACACCAGCTCCTACAATGAGCAGTTCTTC. This translates into CAISVVDTSSYNEQFF.

The V gene is TRBV7-2, the J gene TRBJ2-5, with 11 bases that match TRBD1. Germline CDR1 SGHTA, CDR2 FQGNSA. This CDR3 spans 15 amino acids. V shed 5 bases and J 6 bases; nucleotides not matched to a gene: 8. The CDR3 loop is CASSARTGGGKTQYF. CDR3 nucleotides: TGTGCCAGCAGCGCCCGGACAGGGGGCGGGAAGACCCAGTACTTC.

This chain connects TRBV7-2 to TRBJ1-1; a possible D gene is TRBD1 (5 bases). Germline V CDR1 and CDR2: SGHTA, FQGNSA. Trimming pared 2 bases from V and 5 bases from J, leaving 12 bases between. The CDR3 sequence is 14 residues long. The CDR3 DNA follows: TGTGCCAGCAGCTTAACCTCAGGGTTAACTGAAGCTTTCTTT. It is translated as CASSLTSGLTEAFF.

The chain combines TRBV7-8 with TRBJ1-1; D uncertain. Germline assignment: CDR1 SGHVS and CDR2 FQNEAQ. V dropped 5 bases and J dropped 7 bases, with 8 bases sitting between them. The CDR3 consists of 11 residues. This chain's CDR3 is CASSPQSEAFF. The CDR3 DNA sequence: TGTGCCAGCAGCCCGCAGAGTGAAGCTTTCTTT. Complete variable domain (other parts from reference TRBV7-8 and TRBJ1-1): GAGVSQSPRYKVAKRGQDVALRCDPISGHVSLFWYQQALGQGPEFLTYFQNEAQLDKSGLPSDRFFAERPEGSVSTLKIQRTQQEDSAVYLCASSPQSEAFFGQGTRLTVV.

This clone is a singleton in its sample. This rearrangement joins TRBV27 to TRBJ1-2; a weak D match, TRBD1 (6 bases). The CDR3 contains 14 residues. Germline V lookup: CDR1 MNHEY, CDR2 SMNVEV (reference sequence). Trimming removed 4 bases from V and 8 bases from J, with 17 bases in between. CDR3 DNA sequence: TGTGCCAGCAGTTCCGCGACAGGCTTCCTAGGCTACACCTTC. As protein: CASSSATGFLGYTF.

The chain recombines TRBV7-9 with TRBJ1-1, with a possible D match to TRBD1 (5 bases). V lost 2 bases and J lost 6, with 10 bases in between. The CDR3 is made up of 13 amino acids. Germline-derived CDR1 and CDR2 are SEHNR and FQNEAQ (reference sequence). The CDR3 DNA sequence: TGTGCCAGCAGCTTAAGCGGGGGAGCTGAAGCTTTCTTT. Its protein product is CASSLSGGAEAFF. Variable domain in full (rest from reference TRBV7-9 and TRBJ1-1): DTGVSQNPRHKITKRGQNVTFRCDPISEHNRLYWYRQTLGQGPEFLTYFQNEAQLEKSRLLSDRFSAERPKGSFSTLEIQRTEQGDSAMYLCASSLSGGAEAFFGQGTRLTVV.

The chain joins TRBV27 to TRBJ1-1; the D gene is possibly TRBD1 (5 bases). This CDR3 has 16 residues. V was trimmed by 7 bases and J by 3 bases, leaving 21 bases between them. The germline V gene encodes CDR1 MNHEY and CDR2 SMNVEV (reference sequence). CDR3 DNA: TGTGCCAGCATTAGTTCCCAGGGTAAGGGGCACACTGAAGCTTTCTTT. Translated, it gives CASISSQGKGHTEAFF.

The chain carries TRBV10-3 and TRBJ2-1; no clear D gene. The CDR3 consists of 15 residues. V shed 10 bases and J shed 0 bases, with 16 bases lying between them. Germline CDR1 reads ENHRY; CDR2 reads SYGVKD. In DNA form, the CDR3 reads TGTGCCAGTAAGGGTGACGTTAGCTCCTACAATGAGCAGTTCTTC. Residues: CASKGDVSSYNEQFF.

V usage is TRBV27 and J usage is TRBJ2-1, with TRBD2 as a possible D gene (6 bases). This CDR3 is 17 amino acids long. Trimming took off 5 bases at V and 7 bases at J, with 24 bases between the two ends. Germline lookup yields CDR1 MNHEY and CDR2 SMNVEV (reference sequence). The CDR3 sequence is CASSPQFLAVRGNEQFF. Here the CDR3 DNA reads TGTGCCAGCAGTCCCCAATTCTTAGCGGTCCGGGGTAATGAGCAGTTCTTC.

The chain carries TRBV7-2 and TRBJ2-1, with unresolved D. The CDR3 is 13 amino acids. Germline CDR1 and CDR2: SGHTA and FQGNSA. V was trimmed by 1 base and J by 7 bases, leaving 8 bases between them. In nucleotides, the CDR3 is TGTGCCAGCAGCTTAGTTCGAGAGAATGAGCAGTTCTTC. It yields the protein CASSLVRENEQFF.

J is TRBJ2-1 and V is TRBV7-3; D gene ambiguous. This CDR3 has 13 amino acids. CDR1 and CDR2 (germline): SGHTA, FQGTGA. V was cut by 5 bases and J by 9 bases, with 14 bases left in between. The CDR3, as DNA: TGTGCCAGCAGCACGCAAAGACGGAGTGAGCAGTTCTTC. Translation gives CASSTQRRSEQFF.

V is TRBV6-1 and J is TRBJ2-1; possibly TRBD2 for D (5 bases). From germline, CDR1 is MNHNS and CDR2 SASEGT. The V and J ends lost 0 bases and 4 bases respectively, with 16 bases between them. This CDR3 contains 17 residues. The CDR3 sequence: CASSEAASMPGYNEQFF. CDR3 DNA: TGTGCCAGCAGTGAAGCGGCTAGTATGCCGGGGTACAATGAGCAGTTCTTC.

This chain uses TRBV19 with TRBJ2-7; 9 bases agree with TRBD1. Germline CDR1 and CDR2: LNHDA and SQIVND (reference sequence). V was clipped by 0 bases and J by 5 bases; unmatched bases: 2. This CDR3 contains 14 residues. The CDR3 nucleotides are TGTGCCAGTAGTATAGAAAACAGGGGGCACGAGCAGTACTTC. This encodes CASSIENRGHEQYF.

The CDR3 protein is CASSQSQGGIYEQYF. CDR3 nucleotide sequence: TGTGCCAGCAGCCAATCCCAGGGGGGGATCTACGAGCAGTACTTC. The chain carries TRBV3-1 (or the pseudogene TRBV3-2) and TRBJ2-7; D is perhaps TRBD1 or TRBD2 (7 bases each). V lost 2 bases to trimming and J lost 3 bases, with 14 bases between them. This CDR3 spans 15 amino acids. Germline values: CDR1 LGHDT, CDR2 YNNKEL (reference sequence).

The gene calls are TRBV6-2 or TRBV6-3 and TRBJ1-2; weak D call: TRBD1 (5 bases). Germline CDR1 is MNHEY and CDR2 is SVGEGT. Trimming took off 2 bases at V and 7 bases at J, with 11 bases between the two ends. This CDR3 comprises 13 residues. CDR3 DNA: TGTGCCAGCAGTTACGTCCAGGGAGGTGGCTACACCTTC. This codes for CASSYVQGGGYTF.

The chain joins TRBV12-5 to TRBJ2-1; TRBD1 matches at 10 bases. The V gene end was trimmed by 0 bases and the J gene end by 4 bases; junction bases not matched to a gene: 3. The CDR3 has 16 residues. Germline V lookup: CDR1 LGHNT, CDR2 FRNRAP. CDR3 in amino acids: CASGLVGTGDYNEQFF. The DNA of the CDR3 is TGTGCTAGTGGTTTGGTAGGGACAGGGGATTACAATGAGCAGTTCTTC.

The chain couples TRBV7-3 to TRBJ1-5; no clear D. The CDR3 runs to 16 residues. Germline CDR1 and CDR2: SGHTA and FQGTGA. V was cut by 6 bases and J by 0 bases, with 15 bases left in between. CDR3 amino acids: CASSHNPIYSNQPQHF. The CDR3 nucleotides read TGTGCCAGCAGTCATAACCCGATCTATAGCAATCAGCCCCAGCATTTT.

The gene calls are TRBV30 and TRBJ2-5; no clear D. Deletions cut 0 bases from V and 1 base from J, with 6 bases between. Germline V gene sequence: CDR1 GTSNPN, CDR2 SVGIG (reference sequence). This CDR3 spans 13 amino acids. CDR3 coding DNA: TGTGCCTGGAGTGTATGGTTCCAAGAGACCCAGTACTTC. Residues: CAWSVWFQETQYF.

The chain is built from TRBV11-2 and TRBJ2-2; D remains ambiguous. V lost 0 bases, J lost 6 bases, and 5 bases lay in between. Germline V CDR1 and CDR2: SGHAT, FQNNGV. The CDR3 has 13 amino acids. CDR3 in amino acids: CASSLEGSGELFF. CDR3 nucleotides: TGTGCCAGCAGCTTAGAAGGGTCCGGGGAGCTGTTTTTT.

This clone is a singleton in its sample. The rearrangement joins TRBV15 to TRBJ2-7; D is uncertain. This CDR3 has 14 amino acids. V was pared by 0 bases and J by 1 base, with 7 bases between. The germline gives CDR1 LNHNV, CDR2 YYDKDF (reference sequence). CDR3 DNA sequence: TGTGCCACCAGCAGAGAACCCAGGTCCTACGAGCAGTACTTC. This translates into CATSREPRSYEQYF.